The subject of this entry is one T cell receptor beta chain. The antigen is undetermined. The germline V and J ends were trimmed by 2 bases and 2 bases, with 11 bases remaining between them. The germline gives CDR1 SGHDT, CDR2 YYEEEE. The CDR3 covers 15 residues. Regarding time point: baseline pretreatment blood. The treatment is: 15 Gy SBRT to primary tumor, nephrectomy 4 weeks later. Serial blood draws occurred at baseline and 2 and 4 weeks post-SBRT. Clear cell pathology was present in this patient's renal cell carcinoma. This sample stems from a study of radiation and T cells in renal cell carcinoma. Study details: Nephrectomy followed 15 Gy stereotactic body radiation by 4 weeks.

Findings and limits, study-wide: No pretreatment tumor biopsies were available for baseline clonotypes.

Clones were sequenced by immunoSEQ multiplex PCR, and TCRdb holds only the in-frame ones, with some missing. The data show about 88,000 clones, roughly 90% seen once. The TCR sequence derives from a man aged 45-65 years with renal cell carcinoma. Sequences were derived from blood, sampled from a patient whose treatment included radiotherapy and nephrectomy. V is TRBV5-6 and J is TRBJ2-1; perhaps TRBD2 as D (5 bases). CDR3 DNA: TGTGCCAGCAGCTTCGCGGGTAGGACCTACAATGAGCAGTTCTTC. Translated, it gives CASSFAGRTYNEQFF.